A selection of T cell receptor beta chains follows, all from one sample in a study of technical replicates of blood from a few donors. TCRdb keeps only in-frame clones here, not all; method: immunoSEQ multiplex PCR. The sample holds tens of thousands of clones, under 99% seen once. Sequencing used T cells isolated from PBMCs. The receptors originated from a human donor in good health. Both conserved end residues are part of each CDR3. The D gene is left open where the match is weak. Clone size is not always given. Where it is, it says once, few, many or a class for expanded clones.

V gene: TRBV9
clone size: -
D gene: TRBD2
J gene: TRBJ2-1
CDR3 protein: CASSRGESPNYNEQFF
CDR3 DNA: TGTGCCAGCAGCCGGGGGGAGAGTCCCAACTACAATGAGCAGTTCTTC

V gene: TRBV10-1
clone size: -
D gene: -
J gene: TRBJ2-1
CDR3 protein: CASISTMTYNEQFF
CDR3 DNA: TGCGCCAGCATATCAACTATGACCTACAATGAGCAGTTCTTC

V gene: TRBV10-3
clone size: -
D gene: TRBD1
J gene: TRBJ1-5
CDR3 protein: CAISESPGTGGNQPQHF
CDR3 DNA: TGTGCCATCAGTGAGTCCCCCGGGACAGGGGGCAATCAGCCCCAGCATTTT

V gene: TRBV29-1
clone size: -
D gene: TRBD2
J gene: TRBJ2-7
CDR3 protein: CSVLAGLTYEQYF
CDR3 DNA: TGCAGCGTTCTAGCGGGGTTGACCTACGAGCAGTACTTC

V gene: TRBV28
clone size: -
D gene: TRBD2
J gene: TRBJ2-3
CDR3 protein: CASSLFAGEDADTQYF
CDR3 DNA: TGTGCCAGCAGTTTATTTGCGGGAGAGGATGCAGATACGCAGTATTTT

V gene: TRBV2
clone size: -
D gene: -
J gene: TRBJ1-2
CDR3 protein: CASSDSFNYGYTF
CDR3 DNA: TGTGCCAGCAGTGATTCTTTTAACTATGGCTACACCTTC

V gene: TRBV28
clone size: -
D gene: -
J gene: TRBJ2-1
CDR3 protein: CASSFPQAYYNEQFF
CDR3 DNA: TGTGCCAGCAGTTTTCCACAGGCATACTACAATGAGCAGTTCTTC

V gene: TRBV6-5
clone size: -
D gene: TRBD1
J gene: TRBJ1-2
CDR3 protein: CASSSVTGGYGYTF
CDR3 DNA: TGTGCCAGCAGTTCGGTGACAGGGGGCTATGGCTACACCTTC

V gene: TRBV15
clone size: -
D gene: -
J gene: TRBJ1-4
CDR3 protein: CATSRDKRLGRTNEKLFF
CDR3 DNA: TGTGCCACCAGCAGAGATAAAAGGTTGGGGAGGACCAATGAAAAACTGTTTTTT

V gene: TRBV11-2
clone size: -
D gene: TRBD2
J gene: TRBJ2-7
CDR3 protein: CASSSSGSYEQYF
CDR3 DNA: TGTGCCAGCAGCTCTAGCGGGAGCTACGAGCAGTACTTC

V gene: TRBV29-1
clone size: -
D gene: TRBD1
J gene: TRBJ2-7
CDR3 protein: CSVEGTQDRDYEQYF
CDR3 DNA: TGCAGCGTTGAGGGCACCCAAGACAGGGACTACGAGCAGTACTTC

V gene: TRBV2
clone size: -
D gene: -
J gene: TRBJ2-7
CDR3 protein: CAGLDRVNYEQYF
CDR3 DNA: TGTGCCGGGTTGGACAGAGTAAACTACGAGCAGTACTTC

V gene: TRBV7-2
clone size: -
D gene: -
J gene: TRBJ1-5
CDR3 protein: CASSLLYSNQPQHF
CDR3 DNA: TGTGCCAGCAGCTTACTTTATAGCAATCAGCCCCAGCATTTT

V gene: TRBV6-5
clone size: -
D gene: -
J gene: TRBJ1-1
CDR3 protein: CASRVNTEAFF
CDR3 DNA: TGTGCCAGCCGAGTGAACACTGAAGCTTTCTTT

V gene: TRBV7-9
clone size: -
D gene: TRBD2
J gene: TRBJ2-7
CDR3 protein: CASRGRAYEQYF
CDR3 DNA: TGTGCCAGCAGGGGGAGGGCTTACGAGCAGTACTTC

V gene: TRBV30
clone size: -
D gene: -
J gene: TRBJ1-2
CDR3 protein: CAWSPKRDWYGYTF
CDR3 DNA: TGTGCCTGGAGTCCCAAACGGGACTGGTATGGCTACACCTTC

V gene: TRBV4-3
clone size: -
D gene: TRBD1
J gene: TRBJ2-7
CDR3 protein: CASSQGQGHLYEQYF
CDR3 DNA: TGCGCCAGCAGCCAAGGACAGGGTCATCTTTACGAGCAGTACTTC

V gene: TRBV9
clone size: once
D gene: -
J gene: TRBJ2-1
CDR3 protein: CASSVGGTSYNEQFF
CDR3 DNA: TGTGCCAGCAGCGTTGGCGGTACCTCCTACAATGAGCAGTTCTTC

V gene: TRBV7-9
clone size: -
D gene: -
J gene: TRBJ1-2
CDR3 protein: CASSLVGMLGRGYGYTF
CDR3 DNA: TGTGCCAGCAGCTTAGTGGGGATGCTGGGCCGGGGCTATGGCTACACCTTC

V gene: TRBV5-1
clone size: -
D gene: -
J gene: TRBJ2-7
CDR3 protein: CASSEPNRAYEQYF
CDR3 DNA: TGCGCCAGCAGCGAGCCAAACAGGGCCTACGAGCAGTACTTC

V gene: TRBV28
clone size: -
D gene: -
J gene: TRBJ1-1
CDR3 protein: CASSLLDSEAFF
CDR3 DNA: TGTGCCAGCAGTTTATTGGACAGTGAAGCTTTCTTT

V gene: TRBV27
clone size: -
D gene: TRBD1
J gene: TRBJ2-7
CDR3 protein: CASSLSLGTATYEQYF
CDR3 DNA: TGTGCCAGCAGTTTATCCCTCGGGACAGCGACCTACGAGCAGTACTTC

V gene: TRBV28
clone size: -
D gene: TRBD1
J gene: TRBJ2-1
CDR3 protein: CASPPGTGVSNYNEQFF
CDR3 DNA: TGTGCCAGCCCGCCCGGGACAGGGGTATCAAACTACAATGAGCAGTTCTTC

V gene: TRBV27
clone size: once
D gene: -
J gene: TRBJ2-1
CDR3 protein: CASSPFDSSNEQFF
CDR3 DNA: TGTGCCAGCAGTCCGTTTGACTCCTCCAATGAGCAGTTCTTC

V gene: TRBV11-2
clone size: -
D gene: TRBD2
J gene: TRBJ2-1
CDR3 protein: CASSISGGSHNEQFF
CDR3 DNA: TGTGCCAGCAGCATTAGCGGGGGATCTCACAATGAGCAGTTCTTC

V gene: TRBV5-1
clone size: -
D gene: TRBD2
J gene: TRBJ2-5
CDR3 protein: CASSVGLAGVETQYF
CDR3 DNA: TGCGCCAGCAGCGTAGGACTAGCGGGAGTTGAGACCCAGTACTTC